These 5 T cell receptor beta chains originate from one sample sequenced in a study of regulatory T cells in long-lasting Graves disease. TCR beta libraries were built with iRepertoire HTBI primers and Arm-PCR of CDR3 regions. TCRdb re-called the multiplex PCR reads with MiXCR, one entry per CDR3 protein. The sample has some 420,000 distinct CDR3 sequences, 22% seen once. Time point described: persistent/refractory GD, antithyroid drugs over 5 years with positive TRAb. The authors made the TCR library using RNA they extracted from PBMCs. The starting material was peripheral blood mononuclear cells (PBMCs), obtained when the disease was refractory, from a patient treated with antithyroid drugs. These receptors were obtained from a female donor with Graves disease.

This clonotype showed up many times. The chain recombines TRBV28 with TRBJ2-4; 14 nucleotides line up with TRBD2. V lost 1 base to trimming and J lost 0 bases; unmatched junction nucleotides: 5. CDR1 MDHEN and CDR2 SYDVKM come from the germline V gene. There are 19 residues in the CDR3. CDR3 in amino acids: CASSLFGTSGGLAKNIQYF. The CDR3 DNA is TGTGCCAGCAGTTTATTTGGGACTAGCGGGGGCCTAGCCAAAAACATTCAGTACTTC.

This clonotype showed up many times. The chain uses TRBV3-1 and TRBJ2-7; TRBD1 aligns across 8 bases. The CDR3 runs 14 residues. The J segment lost 2 bases and the V segment lost 4 bases, leaving 4 bases of the junction unmatched. Germline V gene sequence: CDR1 LGHDT, CDR2 YNNKEL (reference sequence). As DNA, the CDR3 is TGTGCCAGCAGCCCTCAGACAGGGGCCTACGAGCAGTACTTC. This codes for CASSPQTGAYEQYF.

This clonotype was observed a handful of times. The V gene is TRBV5-1, the J gene TRBJ2-7; 8 nucleotides line up with TRBD2. CDR3 length equals 15 residues. Germline V gives CDR1 SGHRS, CDR2 YFSETQ. V lost 3 bases and J lost 4; bases outside the gene matches: 9. The CDR3 nucleotides read TGCGCCAGCAGCTGGACAGCGGGGGTAGGGTACGAGCAGTACTTC. Translation: CASSWTAGVGYEQYF.

On this clonotype: Sequence at one end of the junction differs from germline and may be a read error. This chain uses TRBV20-1 with TRBJ1-4; a possible D gene is TRBD1 (5 bases). This CDR3 contains 15 residues. Germline V gives CDR1 DFQATT, CDR2 SNEGSKA (reference sequence). The CDR3 sequence: CSARDPGRLNEKLFF. The CDR3 DNA follows: TGCAGTGCTAGGGACCCGGGACGGCTTAATGAAAAGCTGTTTTTT.

This clonotype was detected only a few times. This chain joins TRBV20-1 and TRBJ1-5; 10 nucleotides match TRBD1. This CDR3 region has 15 residues. CDR1 is DFQATT and CDR2 is SNEGSKA in the germline V gene (reference sequence). J gave up 4 bases and V 3 bases, and 6 bases lay outside the gene matches. CDR3 loop: CSARLGTGVNQPQHF. CDR3 nucleotide sequence: TGCAGTGCTAGGCTCGGGACAGGGGTTAATCAGCCCCAGCATTTT.